The 25 T cell receptor beta chains below come from one sample, sequenced in a study of response to subunit inactivated influenza vaccine. TCRdb redid the calling of the RT-PCR reads with MiXCR, one entry per CDR3 protein. The sample holds around 480,000 distinct CDR3 sequences, about a tenth seen once. Sequences were derived from PBMCs from blood, sampled roughly 46 days after vaccination. The receptors were sampled from a man over 45 who received an inactivated influenza vaccine.

This clonotype was recorded at least ten times. This chain joins TRBV4-1 and TRBJ2-2; weak D call: TRBD1 (6 bases). V lost 4 bases and J lost 3, with 15 bases in between. The CDR3 runs 16 residues. The germline gives CDR1 MGHRA, CDR2 YSYEKL. CDR3 in DNA: TGCGCCAGCAGCCTTTCACAGGGTCTGGACACCGGGGAGCTGTTTTTT. Amino acid sequence: CASSLSQGLDTGELFF.

This clonotype has more than one count but fewer than ten. This chain uses TRBV7-6 with TRBJ2-7; D is ambiguous. The CDR3 totals 17 residues. The germline V gene encodes CDR1 SGHVS and CDR2 FNYEAQ. With 0 bases removed from V and 3 bases from J, the gap between germline ends came to 18 bases. The CDR3 DNA reads as TGTGCCAGCAGCTTAGCCGTCGAAGCCACTGAGTTCTACGAGCAGTACTTC. This gives the protein CASSLAVEATEFYEQYF.

The chain links TRBV10-3 to TRBJ2-5; D gene unclear. CDR3 length: 13 residues. V dropped 2 bases and J dropped 3 bases, with 7 bases sitting between them. Germline lookup yields CDR1 ENHRY and CDR2 SYGVKD. CDR3 region: CAISETEKETQYF. CDR3 nucleotides: TGTGCCATCAGTGAGACGGAAAAAGAGACCCAGTACTTC.

The chain carries TRBV5-3 and TRBJ2-6; TRBD2 might be the D (7 bases). TRBV5-3 has ORF status, its function being uncertain. The CDR3 runs to 16 residues. V shed 8 bases and J shed 0 bases, with 15 bases lying between them. The CDR3 DNA sequence: TGTGCCAGTGGGGGGGCCATAATCTCTGGGGCCAACGTCCTGACTTTC. Translation gives CASGGAIISGANVLTF.

There are a few counts of this clonotype. The chain uses TRBV11-2 and TRBJ2-6; 10 nucleotides line up with TRBD1. CDR1 SGHAT and CDR2 FQNNGV come from the germline V gene. The V gene end was trimmed by 5 bases and the J gene end by 1 base; junction bases not matched to a gene: 11. This CDR3 region has 19 residues. CDR3 loop: CASSPSGGQGSSGANVLTF. CDR3 bases: TGTGCCAGCAGCCCCAGTGGGGGACAGGGGTCTTCTGGGGCCAACGTCCTGACTTTC.

The chain couples TRBV7-9 to TRBJ2-1, with 9 bases fitting TRBD2. The CDR3 runs to 16 residues. Per germline, CDR1 SEHNR and CDR2 FQNEAQ (reference sequence). V lost 2 bases, J lost 6 bases, and 8 bases stayed unmatched. This chain's CDR3 is CASSLNKGLAPNEQFF. CDR3 coding DNA: TGTGCCAGCAGCTTAAACAAGGGACTAGCCCCCAATGAGCAGTTCTTC.

The sample holds many counts of this clonotype. The V call is TRBV10-3, the J call TRBJ1-5; no reliable D call. With 3 bases removed from V and 0 bases from J, the gap between germline ends came to 6 bases. The germline V gene has CDR1 ENHRY and CDR2 SYGVKD. This CDR3 has 14 residues. CDR3 sequence: CAISDGFSNQPQHF. DNA for the CDR3: TGTGCCATCAGTGACGGGTTTAGCAATCAGCCCCAGCATTTT.

Many counts were recorded for this clonotype. This chain joins TRBV12-3 or TRBV12-4 and TRBJ2-5, with D possibly being TRBD2 (6 bases). Trimming pared 5 bases from V and 5 bases from J, leaving 15 bases between. The CDR3 is 14 residues long. CDR3 nucleotide sequence: TGTGCCAGCAGTCCAAGACTAGGAGGGGAGACCCAGTACTTC. It translates to CASSPRLGGETQYF.

This clonotype was detected ten times or more. The V and J genes are TRBV7-8 and TRBJ2-7; tentative D call: TRBD1 (5 bases). CDR1 and CDR2 (germline): SGHVS, FQNEAQ. V lost 2 bases and J 6 bases, leaving 17 bases between the germline ends. The CDR3 covers 15 residues. The CDR3 sequence is CASSLSVRVRGEQYF. The CDR3 bases are TGTGCCAGCAGCTTATCGGTCAGGGTCAGAGGCGAGCAGTACTTC.

This clonotype was counted only a few times. The CDR3 region has the DNA TGCAGTGCTAGAGATTGGCAGGGTTCCGACGAGCAGTACTTC. Residues: CSARDWQGSDEQYF. The chain employs TRBV20-1 and TRBJ2-7; tentative D call: TRBD1 (5 bases). There are 14 residues in the CDR3. Germline V gene lookup returns CDR1 DFQATT and CDR2 SNEGSKA (reference sequence). Trimming pared 0 bases from V and 5 bases from J, leaving 14 bases between.

The chain carries TRBV28 and TRBJ1-1, with 8 positions matching TRBD1. J gave up 6 bases and V 5 bases, and 17 bases lay outside the gene matches. From germline, CDR1 is MDHEN and CDR2 SYDVKM. This CDR3 is 17 amino acids long. As DNA, the CDR3 is TGTGCCAGCAGTCTCGCTGACAGGGGATTCTTACAAGCTGAAGCTTTCTTT. This encodes CASSLADRGFLQAEAFF.

This clonotype was picked up a small number of times. The chain joins TRBV6-1 to TRBJ2-1; a possible D gene is TRBD2 (6 bases). The CDR3 contains 13 residues. Germline values: CDR1 MNHNS, CDR2 SASEGT. Trimming cost V 6 bases and J 8 bases, with 14 bases left between them. The CDR3 bases are TGTGCCAGCAGCTGGAGGGATAGGGATGAGCAGTTCTTC. Residues: CASSWRDRDEQFF.

This clonotype was observed a few times. The chain carries TRBV11-2 and TRBJ1-6; D remains ambiguous. This CDR3 spans 13 amino acids. Germline V gene data show CDR1 as SGHAT and CDR2 as FQNNGV. V lost 7 bases and J lost 6, with 10 bases in between. The CDR3 DNA reads TGTGCCAGCACCGCAGGCCTTAATTCACCCCTCCACTTT. Its protein product is CASTAGLNSPLHF.

The CDR3 region is CASIRGLSGELFF. CDR3 sequence (DNA): TGTGCCAGCATCCGGGGGCTCTCCGGGGAGCTGTTTTTT. The rearrangement links TRBV12-3 or TRBV12-4 to TRBJ2-2, with D perhaps matching TRBD1 or TRBD2 (6 bases each). Between the trimmed V and J ends, which lost 7 bases and 6 bases, there was a span of 12 bases. This CDR3 is built from 13 residues.

The chain carries TRBV6-4 and TRBJ2-3; D is undetermined. The germline CDR1 and CDR2 sequences are MRHNA and SNTAGT. The CDR3 consists of 13 residues. V dropped 4 bases and J dropped 3 bases, with 8 bases sitting between them. The CDR3 DNA is TGTGCCAGCAGTGGACGGCCGACAGATACGCAGTATTTT. This sequence encodes CASSGRPTDTQYF.

J is TRBJ2-3 and V is TRBV7-2; D is uncertain. This CDR3 is 11 amino acids long. With 4 bases removed from V and 7 bases from J, the gap between germline ends came to 6 bases. Germline V gene data show CDR1 as SGHTA and CDR2 as FQGNSA. CDR3 amino acids: CASSSSYTQYF. The DNA of the CDR3 is TGTGCCAGCAGCTCGAGTTATACGCAGTATTTT.

The V gene is TRBV5-1, the J gene TRBJ2-1, with D possibly matching TRBD1 (5 bases). The CDR3 extends over 13 amino acids. Germline V CDR1 and CDR2: SGHRS, YFSETQ. Deletions cut 2 bases from V and 8 bases from J, with 11 bases between. The CDR3 nucleotides read TGCGCCAGCAGCTTAAACAGGCCGGATGAGCAGTTCTTC. The encoded protein is CASSLNRPDEQFF.

The V call is TRBV18, the J call TRBJ2-7; D may be TRBD1 (5 bases). The CDR3 runs 14 residues. V was shortened by 0 bases and J by 3 bases, with 9 bases between the two germline ends. Germline V CDR1 and CDR2: KGHSH, LQKENI. The CDR3 loop reads CASSPPSRDYEQYF. CDR3 bases: TGTGCCAGCTCACCACCGTCCAGGGACTACGAGCAGTACTTC.

This clonotype was observed a few times. J is TRBJ2-7 and V is TRBV27, with D perhaps TRBD2 (6 bases). Trimming stripped 2 bases from V and 3 bases from J, with 11 bases between. Germline V gene sequence: CDR1 MNHEY, CDR2 SMNVEV (reference sequence). This CDR3 contains 14 residues. CDR3 coding DNA: TGTGCCAGCAGTTTAGGGCGGGGAAACTACGAGCAGTACTTC. This codes for CASSLGRGNYEQYF.

This clonotype was recorded a few times. The CDR3 sequence: CASSLWEHPNPDTQYF. The CDR3 coding sequence is TGTGCCAGCAGCTTATGGGAACACCCTAACCCAGATACGCAGTATTTT. The rearrangement joins TRBV7-2 to TRBJ2-3, with D unclear. This CDR3 is 16 amino acids long. CDR1 is SGHTA and CDR2 is FQGNSA in the germline V gene. Trimming stripped 2 bases from V and 4 bases from J, with 16 bases between.

The chain joins TRBV21-1 to TRBJ2-7; no DNA check was done on the table's D call, TRBD2. TRBV21-1 is a listed pseudogene. The CDR3 is made up of 16 amino acids. In DNA form, the CDR3 reads TGTGCCAGCAGCAAAGTTCTAGCGGGAGTGGTCTACGAGCTGTACTTC. Amino acids: CASSKVLAGVVYELYF.

This clonotype was picked up a small number of times. The chain couples TRBV11-2 to TRBJ2-2, with a possible D match to TRBD1 (5 bases). The germline V and J ends were trimmed by 3 bases and 5 bases, with 13 bases remaining between them. The CDR3 runs to 15 residues. CDR1 and CDR2 from the germline V gene are SGHAT and FQNNGV. The CDR3 protein is CASSLVQGRTGELFF. CDR3 DNA: TGTGCCAGCAGCTTGGTGCAGGGCCGAACCGGGGAGCTGTTTTTT.

V is TRBV7-9 and J is TRBJ1-1; 9 bases agree with TRBD1. Trimming at V came to 5 bases and at J to 3 bases, leaving 10 bases not matched to a gene. CDR1 and CDR2 from the germline V gene are SEHNR and FQNEAQ (reference sequence). This CDR3 is 16 amino acids long. CDR3 DNA sequence: TGTGCCAGCAGCCCGATTCCAGGACAGGGGTACACTGAAGCTTTCTTT. This sequence encodes CASSPIPGQGYTEAFF.

This clonotype was recorded at least ten times. This chain uses TRBV27 with TRBJ2-2, with D unclear. Trimming stripped 2 bases from V and 1 base from J, with 8 bases between. This CDR3 has 15 residues. From germline, CDR1 is MNHEY and CDR2 SMNVEV (reference sequence). Here the CDR3 reads CASSLAPGNTGELFF. In DNA form, the CDR3 reads TGTGCCAGCAGTTTAGCACCGGGGAACACCGGGGAGCTGTTTTTT.

This clonotype was seen at least ten times. The chain links TRBV20-1 to TRBJ1-3; 7 bases are a match to TRBD1. This CDR3 spans 13 amino acids. With 6 bases clipped from V and 4 bases from J, the junction kept 6 bases outside the gene matches. Germline CDR1 reads DFQATT; CDR2 reads SNEGSKA (reference sequence). The CDR3 is CSAVKTGGNTIYF. CDR3 nucleotide sequence: TGCAGTGCCGTCAAGACAGGGGGAAACACCATATATTTT.